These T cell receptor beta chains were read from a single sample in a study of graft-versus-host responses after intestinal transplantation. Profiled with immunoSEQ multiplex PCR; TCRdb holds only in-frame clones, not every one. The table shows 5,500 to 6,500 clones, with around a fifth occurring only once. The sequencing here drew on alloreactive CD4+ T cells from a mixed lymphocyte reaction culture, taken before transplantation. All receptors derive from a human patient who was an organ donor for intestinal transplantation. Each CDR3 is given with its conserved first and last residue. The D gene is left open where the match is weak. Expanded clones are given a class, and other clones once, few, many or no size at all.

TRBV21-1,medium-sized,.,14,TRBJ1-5,CASSKQALGQPQHF,TGTGCCAGCAGCAAACAGGCCCTGGGTCAGCCCCAGCATTTT
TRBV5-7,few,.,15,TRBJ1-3,CASSLAGGPGNTIYF,TGTGCCAGCAGCTTGGCCGGCGGGCCCGGAAACACCATATATTTT
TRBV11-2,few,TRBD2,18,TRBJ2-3,CASSLGRLAGVFTDTQYF,TGTGCCAGCAGCTTAGGCCGACTAGCGGGGGTCTTCACAGATACGCAGTATTTT
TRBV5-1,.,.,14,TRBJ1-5,CASSSGQPNQPQHF,TGCGCCAGCAGCTCTGGACAGCCGAATCAGCCCCAGCATTTT
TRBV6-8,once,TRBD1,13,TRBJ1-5,CASRITGGQPQHF,TGTGCCAGCAGGATAACAGGGGGTCAGCCCCAGCATTTT
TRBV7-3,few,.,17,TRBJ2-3,CASSRTWTDGVTDTQYF,TGTGCCAGCAGCCGAACTTGGACAGACGGGGTCACAGATACGCAGTATTTT
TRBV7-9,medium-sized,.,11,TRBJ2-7,CASSTGGKQYF,TGTGCCAGCAGCACCGGAGGAAAGCAGTACTTC
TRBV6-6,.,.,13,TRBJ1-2,CASSYSVQGGYTF,TGTGCCAGCAGTTACTCGGTTCAGGGTGGCTACACCTTC
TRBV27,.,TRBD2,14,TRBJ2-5,CASRSGGAYETQYF,TGTGCCAGCCGGAGCGGGGGGGCATACGAGACCCAGTACTTC
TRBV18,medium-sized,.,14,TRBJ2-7,CASSYFGGAYEQYF,TGTGCCAGCTCATACTTCGGGGGAGCCTACGAGCAGTACTTC
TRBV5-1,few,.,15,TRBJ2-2,CASSPQGGSTGELFF,TGCGCCAGCAGCCCCCAGGGGGGTTCGACCGGGGAGCTGTTTTTT
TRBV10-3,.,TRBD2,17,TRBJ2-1,CAISEARTSGGGNEQFF,TGTGCCATCAGTGAGGCAAGGACTAGCGGGGGGGGTAATGAGCAGTTCTTC
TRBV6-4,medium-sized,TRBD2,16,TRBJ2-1,CASSTPGLAGHNEQFF,TGTGCCAGCAGTACGCCGGGACTAGCGGGTCACAATGAGCAGTTCTTC
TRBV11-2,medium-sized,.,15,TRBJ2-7,CASSFRQVVSYEQYF,TGTGCCAGCAGCTTCCGACAGGTTGTTTCCTACGAGCAGTACTTC
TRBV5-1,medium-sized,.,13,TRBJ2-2,CASSLLGTGELFF,TGCGCCAGCAGCTTGCTCGGTACCGGGGAGCTGTTTTTT
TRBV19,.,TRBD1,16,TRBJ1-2,CASRRLDRGVNYGYTF,TGTGCCAGTAGACGCCTTGACAGGGGGGTAAACTATGGCTACACCTTC
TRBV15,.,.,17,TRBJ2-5,CATSFGGAGRHGETQYF,TGTGCCACCAGCTTTGGGGGGGCGGGGAGGCACGGAGAGACCCAGTACTTC
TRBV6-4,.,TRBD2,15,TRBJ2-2,CASIYTGGHTGELFF,TGTGCCAGCATTTATACGGGGGGTCACACCGGGGAGCTGTTTTTT
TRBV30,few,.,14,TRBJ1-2,CAWRGGIHNYGYTF,TGTGCCTGGAGGGGGGGAATCCACAACTATGGCTACACCTTC
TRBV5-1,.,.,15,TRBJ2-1,CASSVGAGAINEQFF,TGCGCCAGCAGCGTGGGGGCGGGGGCTATCAATGAGCAGTTCTTC
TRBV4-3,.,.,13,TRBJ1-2,CASSRDRDYGYTF,TGCGCCAGCAGTCGTGACAGAGACTATGGCTACACCTTC
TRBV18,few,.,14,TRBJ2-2,CASSGDSRTGELFF,TGTGCCAGCTCAGGGGACTCACGGACCGGGGAGCTGTTTTTT
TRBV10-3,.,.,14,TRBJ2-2,CAISESRIPGELFF,TGTGCCATCAGTGAGTCGAGGATCCCCGGGGAGCTGTTTTTT
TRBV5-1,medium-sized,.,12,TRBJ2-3,CASSSLMDTQYF,TGCGCCAGCAGCTCCCTTATGGATACGCAGTATTTT
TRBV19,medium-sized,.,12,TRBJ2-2,CASYRNTGELFF,TGTGCCAGTTATAGGAACACCGGGGAGCTGTTTTTT
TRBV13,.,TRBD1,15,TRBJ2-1,CASSRGGQGSDEQFF,TGTGCCAGCAGCCGCGGGGGACAGGGCTCGGATGAGCAGTTCTTC
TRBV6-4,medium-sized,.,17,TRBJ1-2,CASRKLWQGSFWWGYTF,TGTGCCAGCAGGAAGTTGTGGCAGGGATCTTTTTGGTGGGGCTACACCTTC
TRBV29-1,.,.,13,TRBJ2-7,CSVQKGRLYEQYF,TGCAGCGTTCAGAAAGGCCGACTCTACGAGCAGTACTTC
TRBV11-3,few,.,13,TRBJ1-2,CASSLAEFYGYTF,TGTGCCAGCAGCTTAGCGGAGTTCTATGGCTACACCTTC
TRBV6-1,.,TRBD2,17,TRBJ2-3,CASSEAGTSGVANTQYF,TGTGCCAGTAGTGAAGCCGGGACTAGCGGGGTGGCAAATACGCAGTATTTT
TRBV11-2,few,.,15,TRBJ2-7,CASSLGSIDISEQYF,TGTGCCAGCAGCTTAGGGTCGATTGACATATCCGAGCAGTACTTC
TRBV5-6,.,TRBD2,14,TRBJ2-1,CASGEERGFNEQFF,TGTGCCAGCGGCGAAGAGCGGGGGTTCAATGAGCAGTTCTTC
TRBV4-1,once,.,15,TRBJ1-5,CASTQDGRENQPQHF,TGCGCCAGCACCCAAGATGGCCGGGAGAATCAGCCCCAGCATTTT
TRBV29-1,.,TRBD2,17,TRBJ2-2,CSVEVFKTSGGRGELFF,TGCAGCGTCGAGGTTTTTAAGACTAGCGGGGGAAGGGGGGAGCTGTTTTTT
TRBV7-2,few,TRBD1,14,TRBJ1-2,CASSWDRAGNGYTF,TGTGCCAGCAGCTGGGACAGGGCAGGAAATGGCTACACCTTC
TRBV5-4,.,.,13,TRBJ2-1,CASSLDRDNEQFF,TGTGCCAGCAGCTTGGACAGGGATAATGAGCAGTTCTTC
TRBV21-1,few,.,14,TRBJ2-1,CASSPPHRRCEQFF,TGTGCCAGCAGTCCCCCCCACAGGAGGTGTGAGCAGTTCTTC
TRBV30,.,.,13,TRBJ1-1,CAWKRLGTTEAFF,TGTGCCTGGAAAAGATTAGGGACCACTGAAGCTTTCTTT